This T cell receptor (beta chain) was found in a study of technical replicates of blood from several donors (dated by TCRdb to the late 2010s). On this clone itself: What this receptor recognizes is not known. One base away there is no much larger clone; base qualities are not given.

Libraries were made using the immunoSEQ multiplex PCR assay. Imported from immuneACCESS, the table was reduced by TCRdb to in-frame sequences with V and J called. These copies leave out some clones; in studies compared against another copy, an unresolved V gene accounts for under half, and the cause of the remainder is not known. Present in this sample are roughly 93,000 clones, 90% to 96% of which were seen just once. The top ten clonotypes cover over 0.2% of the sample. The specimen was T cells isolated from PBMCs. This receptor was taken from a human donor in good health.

The bases are TGTGCCAGCAGTGTTCGGGACAGGTCCTATGGCTACACCTTC. This codes for CASSVRDRSYGYTF. The chain links TRBV6-1 with TRBJ1-2; 8 bases in the junction line up with TRBD1. The germline V gene specifies MNHNS as CDR1 and SASEGT as CDR2. After removal of 4 bases from V and 4 bases from J, the junction retains 5 bases not matched to a gene. Taken from cysteine to phenylalanine, the CDR3 has 14 residues. The retained sequence is limited to the CDR3, 42 bases, with the frame set at the first base.